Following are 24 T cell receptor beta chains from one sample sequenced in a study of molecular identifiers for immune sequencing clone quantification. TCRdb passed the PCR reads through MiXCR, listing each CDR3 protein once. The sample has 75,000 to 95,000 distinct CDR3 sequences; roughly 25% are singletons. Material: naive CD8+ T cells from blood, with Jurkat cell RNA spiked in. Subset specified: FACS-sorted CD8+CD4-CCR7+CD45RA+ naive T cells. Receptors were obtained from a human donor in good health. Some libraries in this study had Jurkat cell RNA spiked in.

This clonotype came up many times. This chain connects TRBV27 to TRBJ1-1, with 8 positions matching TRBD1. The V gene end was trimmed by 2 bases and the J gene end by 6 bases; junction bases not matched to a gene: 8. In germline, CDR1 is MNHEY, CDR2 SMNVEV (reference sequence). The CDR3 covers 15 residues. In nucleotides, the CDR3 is TGTGCCAGCAGTTTAAGGGCAGGGGGCGTCCCTGAAGCTTTCTTT. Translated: CASSLRAGGVPEAFF.

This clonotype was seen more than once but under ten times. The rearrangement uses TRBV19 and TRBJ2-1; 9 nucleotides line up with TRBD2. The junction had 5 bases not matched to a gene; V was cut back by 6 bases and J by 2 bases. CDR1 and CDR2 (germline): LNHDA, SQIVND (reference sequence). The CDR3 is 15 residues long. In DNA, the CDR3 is TGTGCCAGTAGCCCCGGGACTAGCCCCTACAATGAGCAGTTCTTC. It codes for CASSPGTSPYNEQFF.

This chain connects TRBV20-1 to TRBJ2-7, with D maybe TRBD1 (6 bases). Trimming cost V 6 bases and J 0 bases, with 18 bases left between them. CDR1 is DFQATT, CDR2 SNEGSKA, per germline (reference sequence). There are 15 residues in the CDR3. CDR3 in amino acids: CSAIEQGIASYEQYF. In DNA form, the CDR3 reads TGCAGTGCCATTGAACAGGGTATTGCCTCCTACGAGCAGTACTTC.

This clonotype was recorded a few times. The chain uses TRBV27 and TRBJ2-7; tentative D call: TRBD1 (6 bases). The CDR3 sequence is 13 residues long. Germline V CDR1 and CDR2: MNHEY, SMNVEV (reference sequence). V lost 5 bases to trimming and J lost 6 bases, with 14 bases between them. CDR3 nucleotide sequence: TGTGCCAGCAGTCAAGAGAACAGGGTCGAGCAGTACTTC. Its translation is CASSQENRVEQYF.

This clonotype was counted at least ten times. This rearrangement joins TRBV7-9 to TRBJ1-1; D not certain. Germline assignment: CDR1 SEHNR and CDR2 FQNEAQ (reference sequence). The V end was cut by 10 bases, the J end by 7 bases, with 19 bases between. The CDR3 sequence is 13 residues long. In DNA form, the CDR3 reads TGTGCCATCGGAGATGGGGTAAGCGTTGAAGCTTTCTTT. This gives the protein CAIGDGVSVEAFF. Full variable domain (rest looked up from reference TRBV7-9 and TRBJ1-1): DTGVSQNPRHKITKRGQNVTFRCDPISEHNRLYWYRQTLGQGPEFLTYFQNEAQLEKSRLLSDRFSAERPKGSFSTLEIQRTEQGDSAMYLCAIGDGVSVEAFFGQGTRLTVV.

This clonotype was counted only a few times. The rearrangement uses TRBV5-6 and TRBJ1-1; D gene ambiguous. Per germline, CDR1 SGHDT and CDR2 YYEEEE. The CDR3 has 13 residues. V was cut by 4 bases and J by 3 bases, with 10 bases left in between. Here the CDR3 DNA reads TGTGCCAGCAGCCAGGAGGACCACACTGAAGCTTTCTTT. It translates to CASSQEDHTEAFF.

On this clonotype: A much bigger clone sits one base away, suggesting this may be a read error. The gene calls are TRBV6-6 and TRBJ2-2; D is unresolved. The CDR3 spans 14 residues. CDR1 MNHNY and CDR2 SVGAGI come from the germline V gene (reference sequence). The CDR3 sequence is CAGSFDPTTGELFF. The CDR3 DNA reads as TGTGCCGGCAGTTTTGACCCAACTACCGGGGAGCTGTTTTTT.

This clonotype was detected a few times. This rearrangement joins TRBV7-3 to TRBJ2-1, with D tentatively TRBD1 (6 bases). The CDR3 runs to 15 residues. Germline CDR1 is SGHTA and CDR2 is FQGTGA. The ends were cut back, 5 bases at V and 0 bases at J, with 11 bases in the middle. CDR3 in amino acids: CASSVGHSSYNEQFF. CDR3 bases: TGTGCCAGCAGCGTGGGACACAGCTCCTACAATGAGCAGTTCTTC.

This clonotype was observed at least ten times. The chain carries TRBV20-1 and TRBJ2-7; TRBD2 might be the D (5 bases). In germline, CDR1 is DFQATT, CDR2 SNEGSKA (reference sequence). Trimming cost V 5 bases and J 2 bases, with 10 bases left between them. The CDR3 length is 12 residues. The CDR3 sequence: CSASVGTYEQYF. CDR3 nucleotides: TGCAGTGCTTCCGTCGGGACCTACGAGCAGTACTTC.

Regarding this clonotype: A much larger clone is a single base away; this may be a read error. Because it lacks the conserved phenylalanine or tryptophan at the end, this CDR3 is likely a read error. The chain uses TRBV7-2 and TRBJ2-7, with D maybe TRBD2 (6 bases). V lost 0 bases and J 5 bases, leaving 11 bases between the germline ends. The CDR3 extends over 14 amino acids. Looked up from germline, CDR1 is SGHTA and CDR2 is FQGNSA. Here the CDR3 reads CASSLALAPNEQYL. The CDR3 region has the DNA TGTGCCAGCAGCTTAGCACTAGCCCCGAACGAGCAGTACCTC.

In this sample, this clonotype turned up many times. CDR3: CASSLDNGNTEAFF. The CDR3 DNA reads as TGTGCCAGCAGCTTAGACAACGGCAACACTGAAGCTTTCTTT. The genes are TRBV7-9 and TRBJ1-1; no clear D gene. V was shortened by 1 base and J by 2 bases, with 8 bases between the two germline ends. The CDR3 covers 14 residues. CDR1 SEHNR and CDR2 FQNEAQ come from the germline V gene (reference sequence).

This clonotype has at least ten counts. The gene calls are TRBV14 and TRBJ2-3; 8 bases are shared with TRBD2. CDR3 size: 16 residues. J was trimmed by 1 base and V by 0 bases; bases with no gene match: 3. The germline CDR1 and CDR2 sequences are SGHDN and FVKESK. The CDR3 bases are TGTGCCAGCAGCCAAGATCTAGCGGGCCGCACAGATACGCAGTATTTT. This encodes CASSQDLAGRTDTQYF.

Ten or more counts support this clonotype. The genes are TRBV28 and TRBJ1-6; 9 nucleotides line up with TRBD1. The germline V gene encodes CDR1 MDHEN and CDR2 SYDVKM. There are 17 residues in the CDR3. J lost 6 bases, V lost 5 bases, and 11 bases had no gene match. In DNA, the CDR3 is TGTGCCAGCAGTGCCGTGCCGGGACAGGGTCTTAATTCACCCCTCCACTTT. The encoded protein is CASSAVPGQGLNSPLHF.

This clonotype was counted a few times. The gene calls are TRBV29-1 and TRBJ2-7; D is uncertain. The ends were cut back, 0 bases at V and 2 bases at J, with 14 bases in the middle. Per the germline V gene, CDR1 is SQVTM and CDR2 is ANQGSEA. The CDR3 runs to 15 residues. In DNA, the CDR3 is TGCAGCGTTGAAGATGGGCAGAGTTTAACCTACGAGCAGTACTTC. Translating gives CSVEDGQSLTYEQYF.

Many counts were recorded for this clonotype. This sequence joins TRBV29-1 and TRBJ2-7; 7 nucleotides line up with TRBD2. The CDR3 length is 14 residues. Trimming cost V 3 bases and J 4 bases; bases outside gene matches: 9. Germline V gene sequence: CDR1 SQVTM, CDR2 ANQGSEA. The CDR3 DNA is TGCAGCGTTGAGAGGAGGCAGGGAGGGTACGAGCAGTACTTC. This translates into CSVERRQGGYEQYF.

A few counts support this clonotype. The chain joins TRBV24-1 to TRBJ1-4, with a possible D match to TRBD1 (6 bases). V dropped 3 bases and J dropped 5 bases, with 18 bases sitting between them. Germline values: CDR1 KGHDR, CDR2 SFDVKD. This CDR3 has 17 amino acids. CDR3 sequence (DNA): TGTGCCACCAGTGATGTCCCCCCACAGGGAGGGAATGAAAAACTGTTTTTT. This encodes CATSDVPPQGGNEKLFF.

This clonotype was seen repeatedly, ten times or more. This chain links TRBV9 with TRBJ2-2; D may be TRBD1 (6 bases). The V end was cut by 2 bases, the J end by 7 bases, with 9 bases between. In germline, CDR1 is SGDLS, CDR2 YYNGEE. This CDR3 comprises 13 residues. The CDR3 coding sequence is TGTGCCAGCAGCGTGCAACAGGGCGGGGAGCTGTTTTTT. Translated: CASSVQQGGELFF.

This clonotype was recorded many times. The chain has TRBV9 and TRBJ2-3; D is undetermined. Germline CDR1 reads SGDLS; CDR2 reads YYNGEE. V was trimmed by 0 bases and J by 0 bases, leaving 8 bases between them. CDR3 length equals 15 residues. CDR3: CASSVVESSTDTQYF. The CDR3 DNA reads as TGTGCCAGCAGCGTAGTCGAATCTAGCACAGATACGCAGTATTTT.

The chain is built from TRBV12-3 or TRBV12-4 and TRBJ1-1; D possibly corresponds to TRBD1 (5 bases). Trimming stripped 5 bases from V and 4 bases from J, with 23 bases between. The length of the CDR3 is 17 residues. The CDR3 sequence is CASSPTGARGSGTEAFF. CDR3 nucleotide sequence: TGTGCCAGCAGTCCAACGGGAGCACGGGGGTCGGGCACTGAAGCTTTCTTT.

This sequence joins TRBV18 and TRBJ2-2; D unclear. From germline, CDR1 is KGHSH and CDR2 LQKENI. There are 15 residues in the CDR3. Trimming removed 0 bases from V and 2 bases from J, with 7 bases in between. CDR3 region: CASSPPERNTGELFF. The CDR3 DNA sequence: TGTGCCAGCTCACCACCGGAGAGAAACACCGGGGAGCTGTTTTTT. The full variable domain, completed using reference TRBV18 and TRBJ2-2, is NAGVMQNPRHLVRRRGQEARLRCSPMKGHSHVYWYRQLPEEGLKFMVYLQKENIIDESGMPKERFSAEFPKEGPSILRIQQVVRGDSAAYFCASSPPERNTGELFFGEGSRLTVL.

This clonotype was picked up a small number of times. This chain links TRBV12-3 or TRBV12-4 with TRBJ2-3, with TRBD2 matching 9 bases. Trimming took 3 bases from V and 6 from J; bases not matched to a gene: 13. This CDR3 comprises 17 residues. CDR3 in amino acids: CASSFLPGRREGDTQYF. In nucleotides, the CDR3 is TGTGCCAGCAGTTTTCTCCCGGGTCGGCGGGAGGGGGATACGCAGTATTTT.

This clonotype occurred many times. The CDR3 coding sequence is TGCAGTATAGACCTCGTTGGTCGTCTAGCGGGCACAGATACGCAGTATTTT. Translating it yields CSIDLVGRLAGTDTQYF. The chain employs TRBV20-1 and TRBJ2-3; 7 bases agree with TRBD2. Trimming at V came to 8 bases and at J to 1 base, leaving 18 bases not matched to a gene. Germline V lookup: CDR1 DFQATT, CDR2 SNEGSKA (reference sequence). CDR3 length: 17 amino acids.

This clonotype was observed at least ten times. The CDR3: CASSPRQGARLEQYF. DNA for the CDR3: TGCGCCAGCAGCCCTAGACAGGGGGCGCGGCTCGAGCAGTACTTC. The chain links TRBV4-1 to TRBJ2-7; 10 bases are a match to TRBD1. There are 15 residues in the CDR3. Germline trimming cut 4 bases from V and 6 bases from J; bases unmatched to any gene: 9. Germline V CDR1 and CDR2: MGHRA, YSYEKL.

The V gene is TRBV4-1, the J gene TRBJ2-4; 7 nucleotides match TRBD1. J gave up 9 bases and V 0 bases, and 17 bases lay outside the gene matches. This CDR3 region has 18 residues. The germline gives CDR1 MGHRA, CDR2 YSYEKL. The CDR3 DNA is TGCGCCAGCAGCCAAGATCCCCCTGACAGGGTTGGGTCATCCATTCAGTACTTC. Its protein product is CASSQDPPDRVGSSIQYF.